These 19 T cell receptor beta chains share one sample of origin, sequenced in a study of blood T cell repertoires in COVID-19. Only in-frame clones appear in the TCRdb table, and some are missing; sequencing was by immunoSEQ multiplex PCR. The sample includes 75,000 to 100,000 clones, roughly 79% seen only once; the top ten take roughly 9.8%. Sequencing input: peripheral blood. The receptors derive from a woman older than 75 with acute or convalescent COVID-19.

In this sample, this clone turned up a few times. V gene TRBV5-4 combines with J gene TRBJ1-4, with D perhaps matching TRBD1 (5 bases). The CDR3 is 15 amino acids. Per the germline V gene, CDR1 is SGHNT and CDR2 is YYREEE (reference sequence). V was clipped by 0 bases and J by 7 bases, with 13 bases between them. The CDR3 sequence is CASSLEAVGREKLFF. CDR3 nucleotides: TGTGCCAGCAGCTTGGAGGCTGTGGGGCGTGAAAAACTGTTTTTT.

This clone appeared a few times. This sequence joins TRBV19 and TRBJ2-3; D not resolved. The CDR3 extends over 16 amino acids. V was clipped by 0 bases and J by 3 bases, with 13 bases between them. In germline, CDR1 is LNHDA, CDR2 SQIVND (reference sequence). In DNA form, the CDR3 reads TGTGCCAGTAGTATAGATCGAGCAGGTGTTACAGATACGCAGTATTTT. It is translated as CASSIDRAGVTDTQYF.

The chain employs TRBV27 and TRBJ2-2, with 9 bases identical to TRBD1. Germline V gene lookup returns CDR1 MNHEY and CDR2 SMNVEV (reference sequence). The CDR3 runs to 15 residues. Unmatched junction bases numbered 6, after V lost 4 bases and J lost 6 bases. The CDR3 region is CASSSGDRVPGELFF. The CDR3 DNA follows: TGTGCCAGCAGTTCCGGGGACAGGGTCCCCGGGGAGCTGTTTTTT.

The chain uses TRBV9 and TRBJ2-3, with D unclear. Trimming stripped 2 bases from V and 0 bases from J, with 10 bases between. The CDR3 length is 15 residues. In germline, CDR1 is SGDLS, CDR2 YYNGEE. The CDR3 here is CASSVGTTSTDTQYF. The CDR3 bases are TGTGCCAGCAGCGTTGGTACCACTAGCACAGATACGCAGTATTTT.

The rearrangement uses TRBV28 and TRBJ1-3; D remains unclear. Germline loops: CDR1 MDHEN, CDR2 SYDVKM. The CDR3 extends over 15 amino acids. Trimming left V 5 bases short and J 0 bases short, with 11 bases between. CDR3 nucleotide sequence: TGTGCCAGCAGTCTACCAGCGAGCTCTGGAAACACCATATATTTT. Amino acid sequence: CASSLPASSGNTIYF.

The rearrangement joins TRBV29-1 to TRBJ1-1, with 7 positions matching TRBD1. J gave up 10 bases and V 4 bases, and 3 bases lay outside the gene matches. This CDR3 contains 10 residues. CDR1 is SQVTM, CDR2 ANQGSEA, per germline. The CDR3, as DNA: TGCAGCGTTGGGGACAGCTTAGCTTTCTTT. Its translation: CSVGDSLAFF.

The chain is built from TRBV30 and TRBJ1-4; 9 bases are shared with TRBD1. Germline V gene lookup returns CDR1 GTSNPN and CDR2 SVGIG (reference sequence). The CDR3 is 14 residues long. After removal of 3 bases from V and 7 bases from J, the junction contained 6 bases not matched to a gene. CDR3 region: CAWSRRQGGEKLFF. The DNA of the CDR3 is TGTGCCTGGAGCCGACGACAGGGGGGTGAAAAACTGTTTTTT.

The rearrangement links TRBV3-1 (or the pseudogene TRBV3-2) to TRBJ1-5, with D possibly being TRBD1 (6 bases). Germline V gene lookup returns CDR1 LGHDT and CDR2 YNNKEL (reference sequence). The CDR3 contains 13 residues. V was clipped by 4 bases and J by 7 bases, with 11 bases between them. In DNA, the CDR3 is TGTGCCAGCAGCCTCAACAGGGTACAGCCCCAGCATTTT. Translating gives CASSLNRVQPQHF.

V usage is TRBV5-1 and J usage is TRBJ1-2; D unresolved. CDR3 length: 16 residues. V gave up 0 bases and J gave up 3 bases, with 15 bases separating them. CDR1 SGHRS and CDR2 YFSETQ come from the germline V gene. CDR3 bases: TGCGCCAGCAGCTTGGGCCCGGAGGGCCTAGACTATGGCTACACCTTC. This translates into CASSLGPEGLDYGYTF.

The chain uses TRBV7-2 and TRBJ2-5; 11 bases line up with TRBD2. The germline V gene encodes CDR1 SGHTA and CDR2 FQGNSA. The trim removed 5 bases at V and 5 bases at J, leaving 7 bases unmatched. CDR3 length: 15 residues. The DNA for the CDR3 is TGTGCCAGCAGCCTGGTAGCGGGAGGGGGGGAGACCCAGTACTTC. It encodes CASSLVAGGGETQYF.

This clone occurred many times. The V and J genes are TRBV19 and TRBJ2-7, with D possibly TRBD2 on 5 matching bases. The CDR3 is 15 amino acids. Deletions cut 0 bases from V and 3 bases from J, with 12 bases between. The V gene's germline CDR1 is LNHDA and CDR2 SQIVND (reference sequence). The CDR3 loop is CASSIDTGRVYEQYF. The CDR3, as DNA: TGTGCCAGTAGTATAGACACGGGGAGAGTCTACGAGCAGTACTTC.

This clone was detected once. V and J are TRBV7-2 and TRBJ2-6; 9 bases match TRBD2. Germline CDR1 is SGHTA and CDR2 is FQGNSA. V shed 5 bases and J 0 bases; nucleotides not matched to a gene: 8. This CDR3 has 18 residues. CDR3: CASSLSLAGPSGANVLTF. The CDR3 DNA reads TGTGCCAGCAGCCTTAGTCTAGCGGGGCCCTCTGGGGCCAACGTCCTGACTTTC. Full variable domain (rest looked up from reference TRBV7-2 and TRBJ2-6): GAGVSQSPSNKVTEKGKDVELRCDPISGHTALYWYRQSLGQGLEFLIYFQGNSAPDKSGLPSDRFSAERTGGSVSTLTIQRTQQEDSAVYLCASSLSLAGPSGANVLTFGAGSRLTVL.

The chain joins TRBV30 to TRBJ1-2; 7 bases agree with TRBD1. The CDR3 runs to 14 residues. The V gene end was trimmed by 3 bases and the J gene end by 5 bases; junction bases not matched to a gene: 9. The germline V gene encodes CDR1 GTSNPN and CDR2 SVGIG (reference sequence). Here the CDR3 reads CAWRTTRQGYGYTF. CDR3 sequence (DNA): TGTGCCTGGAGAACAACAAGACAGGGATATGGCTACACCTTC.

The J gene is TRBJ1-5, the V gene TRBV12-5; 10 bases align to TRBD1. The germline V gene encodes CDR1 LGHNT and CDR2 FRNRAP. This CDR3 contains 15 residues. With 7 bases clipped from V and 0 bases from J, the junction kept 3 bases outside the gene matches. The CDR3 loop reads CASVGDRGSNQPQHF. Written as DNA, the CDR3 is TGTGCTAGTGTCGGGGACAGGGGTAGCAATCAGCCCCAGCATTTT.

The genes are TRBV3-1 (or the pseudogene TRBV3-2) and TRBJ2-3, with D possibly TRBD1 on 5 matching bases. Germline CDR1 LGHDT, CDR2 YNNKEL (reference sequence). Deletions cut 1 base from V and 2 bases from J, with 13 bases between. The CDR3 covers 16 residues. CDR3 in amino acids: CASSQVQGFNTDTQYF. The CDR3 DNA sequence: TGTGCCAGCAGCCAAGTTCAGGGATTTAACACAGATACGCAGTATTTT.

In its sample, this clone was seen a few times. The rearrangement links TRBV4-3 to TRBJ1-2; a weak D match, TRBD1 (6 bases). The V end lost 0 bases, the J end lost 8 bases, and 13 bases lay between the germline ends. Looked up from germline, CDR1 is LGHNA and CDR2 is YSLEER. The CDR3 is 14 amino acids. The CDR3 sequence is CASSQDFRDIGYTF. In nucleotides, the CDR3 is TGCGCCAGCAGCCAAGATTTCCGGGACATAGGCTACACCTTC.

This clone has just a few counts. The chain has TRBV24-1 and TRBJ2-5; the D gene is possibly TRBD2 (6 bases). The germline CDR1 and CDR2 sequences are KGHDR and SFDVKD. The CDR3 sequence is 14 residues long. Trimming shortened V by 1 base and J by 6 bases, and 11 bases separated the two germline ends. CDR3 nucleotide sequence: TGTGCCACCAGTGATTTCGGGGGACGGCAGACCCAGTACTTC. Protein product: CATSDFGGRQTQYF.

The rearrangement uses TRBV10-3 and TRBJ2-6, with 7 bases aligning to TRBD1. V lost 10 bases, J lost 2 bases, and 5 bases stayed unmatched. Germline V gene data show CDR1 as ENHRY and CDR2 as SYGVKD. CDR3 size: 14 residues. The CDR3 DNA follows: TGTGCCACTAAAGACAGGGCTGGGGCCAACGTCCTGACTTTC. Its protein is CATKDRAGANVLTF.

The V and J genes are TRBV6-4 and TRBJ1-6; no clear D gene. Germline-derived CDR1 and CDR2 are MRHNA and SNTAGT. This CDR3 region has 13 residues. The V end was cut by 8 bases, the J end by 7 bases, with 12 bases between. For the CDR3, the DNA is TGTGCCAGCCGAGGAATATTAAATTCACCCCTCCACTTT. Translating gives CASRGILNSPLHF.